The present entry profiles one TCR beta chain with its context. Its antigen is undetermined. This sample stems from a study of PD-L1 blockade in urothelial cancer. Study information: Once treatment had started, blood was analyzed at 3 weeks (second dose) and again at 6 weeks. Reported median T cell count for blood samples was 140,000 to 150,000.

Synthetic TCR analog templates were added to each PCR reaction. Only in-frame clones appear in the TCRdb table, and some are missing; sequencing was by immunoSEQ multiplex PCR. This sample has around 66,000 clones, with 85% to 90% found just once. Time point noted: peripheral blood 6 weeks after treatment start. There are 14 residues in the CDR3. With 4 bases removed from V and 8 bases from J, the gap between germline ends came to 15 bases. In germline, CDR1 is LGHNA, CDR2 YSLEER. Study results and limitations: By 3 weeks, tumor-associated blood clones had expanded more in durable-benefit patients.

The source was PBMCs, collected around atezolizumab (anti-PD-L1) treatment. The sequence was collected from a man aged 55 to 70 with urothelial cancer. The chain has TRBV4-3 and TRBJ2-1; TRBD1 is a possible D gene (6 bases). In nucleotides, the CDR3 is TGCGCCAGCAGCCCGCCTTACAGGGCCCATGAGCAGTTCTTC. As protein: CASSPPYRAHEQFF.